These T cell receptor beta chains were read from a single sample in a study of blood T cell repertoires in COVID-19. Here immunoSEQ multiplex PCR was the method, and the copy in TCRdb shows in-frame clones only, minus some. Found here are fewer than 110,000 clones, around 90% of them singletons; the top ten hold 4.5% to 6%. The sample comprised peripheral blood. The source of these receptors is a man aged 40-55 years with active or convalescent COVID-19. Both conserved end residues are part of each CDR3. D genes are given only for firm matches. Size tells how often a clone was seen (once, few, many) or the class of an expanded clone, and some rows leave it out.

CDR3nt: TGTGCCAGCAGCTTCACCTTCAGTTATTTTTGCTACGAGCAGTACTTC
CDR3aa: CASSFTFSYFCYEQYF
j_gene: TRBJ2-7
v_gene: TRBV7-4
abundance: NA
d_gene: NA

CDR3nt: TGTGCCAGCTCACCCCCCCAGGGGGCGCGAAAACTGTTTTTT
CDR3aa: CASSPPQGARKLFF
j_gene: TRBJ1-4
v_gene: TRBV18
abundance: NA
d_gene: TRBD1

CDR3nt: TGTGCCAGCAGCCTTGGGACACGGGGAGAAGCTTTCTTT
CDR3aa: CASSLGTRGEAFF
j_gene: TRBJ1-1
v_gene: TRBV3-1/TRBV3-2
abundance: NA
d_gene: NA

CDR3nt: TGCGCCAGCAGCTTAAGACAGGGGCCTTACGAGCAGTACTTC
CDR3aa: CASSLRQGPYEQYF
j_gene: TRBJ2-7
v_gene: TRBV5-1
abundance: NA
d_gene: TRBD1

CDR3nt: TGTGCCAGCAGCTTAAGTAGTAATGAGCAGTTCTTC
CDR3aa: CASSLSSNEQFF
j_gene: TRBJ2-1
v_gene: TRBV7-9
abundance: NA
d_gene: NA

CDR3nt: TGTGCCAGCAGCCCCCTTCCAGGGAACAATCAGCCCCAGCATTTT
CDR3aa: CASSPLPGNNQPQHF
j_gene: TRBJ1-5
v_gene: TRBV7-3
abundance: NA
d_gene: NA

CDR3nt: TGTGCCAGCTCCTCGTCGGGGGGAAGTAGCTACACCTTC
CDR3aa: CASSSSGGSSYTF
j_gene: TRBJ1-2
v_gene: TRBV11-2
abundance: NA
d_gene: NA

CDR3nt: TGTGCCTGGTCAGGGCAGGTCAATGAGCAGTTCTTC
CDR3aa: CAWSGQVNEQFF
j_gene: TRBJ2-1
v_gene: TRBV30
abundance: few
d_gene: NA

CDR3nt: TGTGCCAGCAGCCAACAGTCCAGCACAGATACGCAGTATTTT
CDR3aa: CASSQQSSTDTQYF
j_gene: TRBJ2-3
v_gene: TRBV28
abundance: NA
d_gene: NA

CDR3nt: TGTGCCAGCTCACCAGGGGCGGTGAACACTGAAGCTTTCTTT
CDR3aa: CASSPGAVNTEAFF
j_gene: TRBJ1-1
v_gene: TRBV18
abundance: few
d_gene: NA

CDR3nt: TGCAGCGTTGAGGGACATCCCTCCAGGGAGCAGTACTTC
CDR3aa: CSVEGHPSREQYF
j_gene: TRBJ2-7
v_gene: TRBV29-1
abundance: NA
d_gene: NA

CDR3nt: TGTGCCAGCCTGGGCTCTGGCGGGAGCGAAGCTTTCTTT
CDR3aa: CASLGSGGSEAFF
j_gene: TRBJ1-1
v_gene: TRBV28
abundance: NA
d_gene: NA

CDR3nt: TGCGCCAGCAGTGGCCAGGGACTAGCCGAGGTAGGGTCGTACAATGAGCAGTTCTTC
CDR3aa: CASSGQGLAEVGSYNEQFF
j_gene: TRBJ2-1
v_gene: TRBV10-2
abundance: NA
d_gene: TRBD2

CDR3nt: TGTGCCACCAGTGTAGCGGGGATGTTATACAATGAGCAGTTCTTC
CDR3aa: CATSVAGMLYNEQFF
j_gene: TRBJ2-1
v_gene: TRBV24-1
abundance: once
d_gene: TRBD2

CDR3nt: TGTGCCAGCTCACGCTCCTTCCTCAGCGGGATGAGCTCCTACAATGAGCAGTTCTTC
CDR3aa: CASSRSFLSGMSSYNEQFF
j_gene: TRBJ2-1
v_gene: TRBV18
abundance: NA
d_gene: TRBD2

CDR3nt: TGCAGTGCTAGCGGGACATACGAGCAGTACTTC
CDR3aa: CSASGTYEQYF
j_gene: TRBJ2-7
v_gene: TRBV20-1
abundance: NA
d_gene: NA

CDR3nt: TGTGCCAGCAGCCCCGTTGGGGAGGGCCAGAAGTTCTTC
CDR3aa: CASSPVGEGQKFF
j_gene: TRBJ2-1
v_gene: TRBV7-2
abundance: NA
d_gene: TRBD2

CDR3nt: TGTGCCAGCAGCTCGTCAAACAGGGTTTTTCAGCCCCAGCATTTT
CDR3aa: CASSSSNRVFQPQHF
j_gene: TRBJ1-5
v_gene: TRBV7-2
abundance: NA
d_gene: NA